This entry lists 21 T cell receptor beta chains sequenced from one sample in a study of CD8 T cells in Susac syndrome. About 0.5 to 1 ug RNA was reverse transcribed with random hexamers. TCRdb independently ran MiXCR on the immunoSEQ multiplex PCR reads; one entry per CDR3 protein. Of 80,000 or so distinct CDR3 sequences in the sample, roughly 95% were seen once. Specimen: CD8+ T cells from PBMCs. The origin of the receptors is a human donor with Susac syndrome.

The chain has TRBV28 and TRBJ2-5; perhaps D is TRBD1 or TRBD2 (6 bases each). CDR3 length equals 14 residues. With 11 bases removed from V and 4 bases from J, the gap between germline ends came to 20 bases. In germline, CDR1 is MDHEN, CDR2 SYDVKM. CDR3 in DNA: TGTGCCCTTGCCACAGGGTTGGGGGGAGAGACCCAGTACTTC. Translated: CALATGLGGETQYF.

The chain couples TRBV15 to TRBJ1-5, with D possibly TRBD1 on 6 matching bases. The CDR3 spans 15 residues. V was trimmed by 0 bases and J by 3 bases, leaving 9 bases between them. Germline V gives CDR1 LNHNV, CDR2 YYDKDF (reference sequence). The CDR3 DNA follows: TGTGCCACCAGCAGAGATCGGGGGGCCAATCAGCCCCAGCATTTT. Translated: CATSRDRGANQPQHF.

The chain couples TRBV5-6 to TRBJ2-7; D perhaps matches TRBD1 (5 bases). CDR1 is SGHDT and CDR2 is YYEEEE in the germline V gene. This CDR3 region has 13 residues. Trimming stripped 2 bases from V and 6 bases from J, with 12 bases between. The CDR3 DNA reads TGTGCCAGCAGCTTTGGGGCCCACAGCGAGCAGTACGTC. This encodes CASSFGAHSEQYV.

The chain recombines TRBV5-1 with TRBJ1-1; TRBD1 might be the D (6 bases). V was trimmed by 0 bases and J by 5 bases, leaving 14 bases between them. The CDR3 consists of 15 residues. Germline loops: CDR1 SGHRS, CDR2 YFSETQ. CDR3 DNA: TGCGCCAGCAGCTTGGCCCGGGGGGCCGGTACTGAAGCTTTCTTT. Its translation: CASSLARGAGTEAFF.

This chain connects TRBV7-9 to TRBJ2-1; TRBD2 aligns across 8 bases. Germline V lookup: CDR1 SEHNR, CDR2 FQNEAQ (reference sequence). Unmatched junction bases numbered 0, after V lost 4 bases and J lost 10 bases. The CDR3 loop spans 11 amino acids. CDR3 DNA sequence: TGTGCCAGCAGCTCTAGCGGGGAGCAGTTCTTC. This codes for CASSSSGEQFF.

V gene TRBV7-3 combines with J gene TRBJ1-2; D remains ambiguous. Germline CDR1 is SGHTA and CDR2 is FQGTGA. The CDR3 loop spans 14 amino acids. The V end was cut by 5 bases, the J end by 8 bases, with 18 bases between. CDR3 sequence reads: CASSANGRLKGYTF. The CDR3 DNA reads TGTGCCAGCAGCGCAAATGGCAGGCTAAAAGGCTACACCTTC.

This clonotype came up once. Germline and junction disagree at one end, which may indicate a read error. The CDR3 here is CASSSDEQYF. The CDR3 nucleotides read TGTGCCAGCAGCTCCGACGAGCAGTACTTC. The chain recombines TRBV11-2 with TRBJ2-7; no reliable D call. The CDR3 runs to 10 residues. The germline V gene has CDR1 SGHAT and CDR2 FQNNGV. Full variable domain (outside the CDR3, taken from reference TRBV11-2 and TRBJ2-7): EAGVAQSPRYKIIEKRQSVAFWCNPISGHATLYWYQQILGQGPKLLIQFQNNGVVDDSQLPKDRFSAERLKGVDSTLKIQPAKLEDSAVYLCASSSDEQYFGPGTRLTVT.

The CDR3 reads CASSDSVNEQFF. The CDR3 DNA sequence: TGTGCCAGCAGTGACAGCGTCAATGAGCAGTTCTTC. The chain joins TRBV6-1 to TRBJ2-1; D is uncertain. V was pared by 3 bases and J by 6 bases, with 6 bases between. The CDR3 consists of 12 residues. CDR1 MNHNS and CDR2 SASEGT come from the germline V gene.

The chain carries TRBV29-1 and TRBJ1-1, with a tentative D call TRBD1 (6 bases). Trimming left V 8 bases short and J 1 base short, with 20 bases between. The CDR3 runs 15 residues. Germline V gene data show CDR1 as SQVTM and CDR2 as ANQGSEA. The CDR3: CSSLGGGGSNTEAFF. In DNA, the CDR3 is TGCAGCTCGTTGGGAGGGGGAGGGTCGAACACTGAAGCTTTCTTT.

The V and J genes are TRBV4-1 and TRBJ1-1, with D perhaps matching TRBD1 (5 bases). Germline CDR1 reads MGHRA; CDR2 reads YSYEKL. CDR3 size: 15 residues. V was clipped by 3 bases and J by 1 base, with 12 bases between them. The CDR3 bases are TGCGCCAGCAGCCACCTCTCGCAGGGGAACACTGAAGCTTTCTTT. Amino acid sequence: CASSHLSQGNTEAFF.

The V call is TRBV27, the J call TRBJ2-3, with 12 bases that match TRBD2. Unmatched junction bases numbered 4, after V lost 5 bases and J lost 4 bases. The CDR3 consists of 15 residues. The germline V gene has CDR1 MNHEY and CDR2 SMNVEV (reference sequence). The CDR3 DNA is TGTGCCAGCAGTCCTTGGACTAGCGGGGCAGATACGCAGTATTTT. This sequence encodes CASSPWTSGADTQYF.

The gene calls are TRBV5-1 and TRBJ2-7; 11 positions match TRBD2. Germline values: CDR1 SGHRS, CDR2 YFSETQ. This CDR3 is built from 16 residues. The V segment lost 0 bases and the J segment 3 bases; nucleotides outside the gene matches: 5. The CDR3 here is CASSLGTGLAVYEQYF. The CDR3 DNA follows: TGCGCCAGCAGCTTGGGCACGGGACTAGCGGTCTACGAGCAGTACTTC.

The chain is built from TRBV5-1 and TRBJ2-1, with 7 bases identical to TRBD2. V trimming: 3 bases; J trimming: 4 bases; junction bases outside the gene matches: 10. The CDR3 extends over 16 amino acids. CDR1 and CDR2 (germline): SGHRS, YFSETQ. CDR3 loop: CASSSELARLYNEQFF. The CDR3 DNA reads as TGCGCCAGCAGCTCCGAACTAGCGCGGCTTTACAATGAGCAGTTCTTC. The full variable domain, rest sourced from reference TRBV5-1 and TRBJ2-1, is KAGVTQTPRYLIKTRGQQVTLSCSPISGHRSVSWYQQTPGQGLQFLFEYFSETQRNKGNFPGRFSGRQFSNSRSEMNVSTLELGDSALYLCASSSELARLYNEQFFGPGTRLTVL.

The rearrangement links TRBV27 to TRBJ2-7; 11 positions match TRBD1. CDR3 size: 14 residues. V shed 8 bases and J 2 bases; nucleotides not matched to a gene: 5. The V gene's germline CDR1 is MNHEY and CDR2 SMNVEV (reference sequence). The CDR3 sequence is CASGGTGGPYEQYF. The CDR3 nucleotides read TGTGCCAGCGGTGGGACAGGGGGACCCTACGAGCAGTACTTC.

This chain joins TRBV20-1 and TRBJ2-5, with TRBD1 identical over 11 bases. The V gene's germline CDR1 is DFQATT and CDR2 SNEGSKA (reference sequence). The J segment lost 1 base and the V segment lost 6 bases, leaving 4 bases of the junction unmatched. This CDR3 contains 14 residues. The CDR3 sequence: CSATGTGGQETQYF. The CDR3 region has the DNA TGCAGTGCCACCGGGACAGGGGGCCAAGAGACCCAGTACTTC.

The rearrangement uses TRBV27 and TRBJ2-1; tentatively, D is TRBD2 (6 bases). The CDR3 covers 13 residues. CDR1 is MNHEY, CDR2 SMNVEV, per germline (reference sequence). The ends were cut back, 6 bases at V and 6 bases at J, with 12 bases in the middle. The CDR3 sequence is CASRTRPVNEQFF. DNA for the CDR3: TGTGCCAGCAGGACTAGGCCCGTCAATGAGCAGTTCTTC.

The chain links TRBV4-3 to TRBJ2-2; 11 bases are shared with TRBD1. CDR3 length: 18 amino acids. V dropped 3 bases and J dropped 4; count of bases not matched to a gene: 10. In germline, CDR1 is LGHNA, CDR2 YSLEER. Here the CDR3 DNA reads TGCGCCAGCAGCCAGACCGGTCGAGGACAGGGGGCCACCGGGGAGCTGTTTTTT. Translated: CASSQTGRGQGATGELFF.

The chain couples TRBV2 to TRBJ2-1, with TRBD1 matching 7 bases. This CDR3 has 13 residues. V lost 6 bases to trimming and J lost 5 bases; unmatched junction nucleotides: 4. Germline V gene sequence: CDR1 SNHLY, CDR2 FYNNEI. The CDR3 DNA reads TGTGCCAGCAGGACAGGGTCGGACAATGAGCAGTTCTTC. It codes for CASRTGSDNEQFF.

The J gene is TRBJ1-3, the V gene TRBV5-6; 9 bases map to TRBD1. The V and J ends lost 2 bases and 5 bases, in that order; junction bases with no gene match: 11. Germline assignment: CDR1 SGHDT and CDR2 YYEEEE. The CDR3 runs 17 residues. As DNA, the CDR3 is TGTGCCAGCAGCTTCCCCCCTACAGGGACAGGGAGAAACACCATATATTTT. Translation gives CASSFPPTGTGRNTIYF.

V gene TRBV12-5 combines with J gene TRBJ2-5; D tentatively reads TRBD1 or TRBD2 (5 bases each). Germline V CDR1 and CDR2: LGHNT, FRNRAP. The CDR3 is 12 residues long. Trimming removed 1 base at V and 5 bases at J, with 5 bases between. The DNA for the CDR3 is TGTGCTAGTGGTTTGGGGGGGGAGACCCAGTACTTC. Translating gives CASGLGGETQYF.

The chain carries TRBV6-2 or TRBV6-3 and TRBJ2-2; 7 bases match TRBD2. V was clipped by 2 bases and J by 3 bases; unmatched bases: 6. This CDR3 has 16 residues. Germline V lookup: CDR1 MNHEY, CDR2 SVGEGT. DNA of the CDR3: TGTGCCAGCAGTTACGGCGGGAGCCTCCACACCGGGGAGCTGTTTTTT. The encoded protein is CASSYGGSLHTGELFF.